This T cell receptor beta chain appears in the sequencing data of a study of cytomegalovirus exposure and HLA in healthy donors. Findings of the study overall: Later genetic work tied a missense DCLRE1C variant to beta-chain V and J trimming. A classifier reportedly called cytomegalovirus status with high sensitivity and specificity. In an earlier analysis, productive rearrangement rates for most beta V segments clustered near 87% or 30%.

This clone was found a few times. No antigen is known for it. Use of 60 Vbeta and 13 Jbeta primers characterized the PCR. Produced via immunoSEQ multiplex PCR; TCRdb's table is partial and in-frame only. The sample comprises around 200,000 clones, 60% to 85% of which are singletons, and around 1.6% rests with the top ten. The specimen sequenced was PBMCs. The receptor's source is a woman aged 18-29 years in good health and CMV-seronegative.

CDR3 sequence reads: CASSPGNYGYTF. CDR3 sequence (DNA): TGTGCCAGCAGTCCAGGAAACTATGGCTACACCTTC. This rearrangement joins TRBV2 to TRBJ1-2; no firm D call. The CDR3 length is 12 residues. CDR1 SNHLY and CDR2 FYNNEI come from the germline V gene. Trimming cost V 5 bases and J 2 bases, with 6 bases left between them.